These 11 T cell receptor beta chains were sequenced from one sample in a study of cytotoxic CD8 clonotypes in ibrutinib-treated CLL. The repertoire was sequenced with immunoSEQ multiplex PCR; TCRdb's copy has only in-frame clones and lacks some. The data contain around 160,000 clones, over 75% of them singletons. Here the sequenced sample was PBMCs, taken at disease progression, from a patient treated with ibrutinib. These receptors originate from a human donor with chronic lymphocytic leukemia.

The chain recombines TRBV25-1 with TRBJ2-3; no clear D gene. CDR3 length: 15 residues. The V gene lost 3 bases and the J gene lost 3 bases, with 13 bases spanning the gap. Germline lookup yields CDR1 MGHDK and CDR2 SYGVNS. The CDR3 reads CASSEAERRTDTQYF. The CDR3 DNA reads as TGTGCCAGCAGTGAGGCGGAGAGACGGACAGATACGCAGTATTTT.

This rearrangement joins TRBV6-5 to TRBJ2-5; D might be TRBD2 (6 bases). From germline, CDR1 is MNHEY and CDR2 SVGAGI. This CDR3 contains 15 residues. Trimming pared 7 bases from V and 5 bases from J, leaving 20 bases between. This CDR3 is CASNPFGGESETQYF. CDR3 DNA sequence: TGTGCCAGCAATCCGTTCGGGGGAGAGTCGGAGACCCAGTACTTC.

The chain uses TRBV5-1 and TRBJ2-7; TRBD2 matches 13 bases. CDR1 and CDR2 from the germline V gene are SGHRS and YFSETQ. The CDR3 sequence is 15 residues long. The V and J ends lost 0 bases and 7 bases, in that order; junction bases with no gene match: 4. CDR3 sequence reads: CASSLAGLAGVEQYF. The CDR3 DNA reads TGCGCCAGCAGCTTGGCCGGACTAGCGGGAGTTGAGCAGTACTTC.

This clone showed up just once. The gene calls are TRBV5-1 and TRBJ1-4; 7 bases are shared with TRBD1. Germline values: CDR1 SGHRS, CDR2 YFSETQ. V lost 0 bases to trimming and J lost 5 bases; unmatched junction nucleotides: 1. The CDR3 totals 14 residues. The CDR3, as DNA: TGCGCCAGCAGCTTGGAACAGGGGAATGAAAAACTGTTTTTT. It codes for CASSLEQGNEKLFF.

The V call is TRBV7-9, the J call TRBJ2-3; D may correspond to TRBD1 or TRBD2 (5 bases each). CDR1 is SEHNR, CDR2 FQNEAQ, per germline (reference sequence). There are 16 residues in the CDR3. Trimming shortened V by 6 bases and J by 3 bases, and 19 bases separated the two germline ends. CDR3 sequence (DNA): TGTGCCAGCAGTTACACCGGGACGCTCTATACAGATACGCAGTATTTT. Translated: CASSYTGTLYTDTQYF.

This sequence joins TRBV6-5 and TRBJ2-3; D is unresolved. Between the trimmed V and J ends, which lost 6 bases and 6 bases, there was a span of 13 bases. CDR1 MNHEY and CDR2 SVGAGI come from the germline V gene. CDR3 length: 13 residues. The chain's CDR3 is CASRRPRWDTQYF. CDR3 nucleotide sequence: TGTGCCAGCAGAAGACCCCGGTGGGATACGCAGTATTTT.

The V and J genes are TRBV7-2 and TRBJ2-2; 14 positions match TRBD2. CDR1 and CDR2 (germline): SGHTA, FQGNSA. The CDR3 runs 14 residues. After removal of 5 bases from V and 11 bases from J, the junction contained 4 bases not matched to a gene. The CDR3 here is CASSPGLAGGELFF. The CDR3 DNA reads TGTGCCAGCAGCCCCGGACTAGCGGGAGGCGAGCTGTTTTTT.

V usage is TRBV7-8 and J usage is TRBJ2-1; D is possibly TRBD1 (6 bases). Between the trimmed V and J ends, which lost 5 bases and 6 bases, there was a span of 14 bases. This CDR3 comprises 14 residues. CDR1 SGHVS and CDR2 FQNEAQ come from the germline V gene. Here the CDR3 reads CASSASTGTNEQFF. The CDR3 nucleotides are TGTGCCAGCAGCGCGTCTACAGGGACCAATGAGCAGTTCTTC.

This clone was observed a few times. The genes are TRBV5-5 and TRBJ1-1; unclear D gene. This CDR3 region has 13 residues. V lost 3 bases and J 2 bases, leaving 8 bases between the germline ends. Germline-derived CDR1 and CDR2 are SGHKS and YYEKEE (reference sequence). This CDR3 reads CASSSSYNTEAFF. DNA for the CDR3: TGTGCCAGCAGCTCTTCCTACAACACTGAAGCTTTCTTT.

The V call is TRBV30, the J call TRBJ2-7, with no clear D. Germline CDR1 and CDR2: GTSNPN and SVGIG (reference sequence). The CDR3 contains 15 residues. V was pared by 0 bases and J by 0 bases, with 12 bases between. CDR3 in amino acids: CAWSVGFDNSYEQYF. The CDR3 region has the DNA TGTGCCTGGAGTGTAGGATTCGACAACTCCTACGAGCAGTACTTC.

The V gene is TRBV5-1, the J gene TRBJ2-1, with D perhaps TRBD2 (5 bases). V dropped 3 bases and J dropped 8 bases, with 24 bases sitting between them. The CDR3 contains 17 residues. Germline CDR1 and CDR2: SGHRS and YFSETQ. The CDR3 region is CASSSKALARLSDEQFF. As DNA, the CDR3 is TGCGCCAGCAGCTCCAAAGCCCTAGCCCGTCTTAGCGATGAGCAGTTCTTC. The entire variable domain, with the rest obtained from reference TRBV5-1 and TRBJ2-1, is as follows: KAGVTQTPRYLIKTRGQQVTLSCSPISGHRSVSWYQQTPGQGLQFLFEYFSETQRNKGNFPGRFSGRQFSNSRSEMNVSTLELGDSALYLCASSSKALARLSDEQFFGPGTRLTVL.